Below are 26 T cell receptor beta chains sequenced from a single sample in a study of identical twins. TCRdb reprocessed the 5' RACE reads via MiXCR and lists one record per CDR3 protein. The sample has some 300,000 distinct CDR3 sequences; 9% to 15% are singletons. This sample was shared with a second study, whose subject was yellow fever vaccine responses in identical twins.

Sequenced material: CD8+ T cells sorted from blood. All receptors derive from a woman aged 18-29 years in good health.

The chain links TRBV9 to TRBJ2-2; D might be TRBD2 (6 bases). Germline lookup yields CDR1 SGDLS and CDR2 YYNGEE. With 0 bases removed from V and 4 bases from J, the gap between germline ends came to 16 bases. The CDR3 contains 17 residues. DNA for the CDR3: TGTGCCAGCAGCGTAGGTTTCTTTGGGGGGAGCACCGGGGAGCTGTTTTTT. It codes for CASSVGFFGGSTGELFF. Looking up the rest from reference TRBV9 and TRBJ2-2 gives the full variable domain: DSGVTQTPKHLITATGQRVTLRCSPRSGDLSVYWYQQSLDQGLQFLIQYYNGEERAKGNILERFSAQQFPDLHSELNLSSLELGDSALYFCASSVGFFGGSTGELFFGEGSRLTVL.

This clonotype was counted at least ten times. The chain uses TRBV4-1 and TRBJ2-1; 9 bases agree with TRBD1. With V trimmed by 1 base and J by 4 bases, 8 bases remained unmatched. Per germline, CDR1 MGHRA and CDR2 YSYEKL. The CDR3 runs to 17 residues. The CDR3 DNA reads as TGCGCCAGCAGCCAAGCCGGACAGGGGAGTTTGTACAATGAGCAGTTCTTC. Its translation is CASSQAGQGSLYNEQFF.

This clonotype was seen repeatedly, ten times or more. The chain uses TRBV7-9 and TRBJ2-5; unclear D gene. Germline-derived CDR1 and CDR2 are SEHNR and FQNEAQ (reference sequence). The CDR3 length is 14 residues. With 5 bases removed from V and 0 bases from J, the gap between germline ends came to 10 bases. The CDR3 sequence is CASSLDLYQETQYF. As DNA, the CDR3 is TGTGCCAGCAGCCTAGACTTGTACCAAGAGACCCAGTACTTC.

As regards this clonotype: Possible read error: a much larger clone is one base away. This chain links TRBV12-3 or TRBV12-4 with TRBJ2-7, with D perhaps TRBD1 (6 bases). The CDR3 sequence is 13 residues long. CDR3: CTSSFAGAYEQYF. CDR3 sequence (DNA): TGTACCAGCAGTTTCGCAGGGGCCTACGAGCAGTACTTC.

This clonotype was seen a single time. The chain joins TRBV19 to TRBJ2-7, with D hard to call. This CDR3 spans 14 amino acids. Germline CDR1 LNHDA, CDR2 SQIVND (reference sequence). V shed 5 bases and J shed 2 bases, with 13 bases lying between them. CDR3 sequence (DNA): TGTGCCAGTAGTTTTAAGGTCCCACCCTACGAGCAGTACTTC. This translates into CASSFKVPPYEQYF.

This chain links TRBV10-3 with TRBJ2-5; no clear D gene. The CDR3 length is 11 residues. CDR1 and CDR2 (germline): ENHRY, SYGVKD. Trimming shortened V by 0 bases and J by 7 bases, and 3 bases separated the two germline ends. CDR3 bases: TGTGCCATCAGTGAGTCGGGGACCCAGTACTTC. Its protein product is CAISESGTQYF.

The chain is built from TRBV4-2 and TRBJ1-3, with D hard to call. Per the germline V gene, CDR1 is LGHNA and CDR2 is YNFKEQ. The V end lost 7 bases, the J end lost 0 bases, and 13 bases lay between the germline ends. This CDR3 has 15 amino acids. The CDR3 reads CASTIGPGSGNTIYF. CDR3 DNA sequence: TGTGCCAGCACCATTGGACCCGGCTCTGGAAACACCATATATTTT.

V and J are TRBV9 and TRBJ2-1; TRBD2 matches 12 bases. The V segment lost 3 bases and the J segment 8 bases; nucleotides outside the gene matches: 6. The CDR3 consists of 15 residues. CDR1 SGDLS and CDR2 YYNGEE come from the germline V gene. The CDR3 sequence is CASSASGGAQYEQFF. Written as DNA, the CDR3 is TGTGCCAGCAGCGCTAGCGGGGGGGCACAGTATGAGCAGTTCTTC.

This chain uses TRBV10-3 with TRBJ2-1, with D tentatively TRBD2 (6 bases). CDR3 length equals 18 residues. In germline, CDR1 is ENHRY, CDR2 SYGVKD. V dropped 5 bases and J dropped 3 bases, with 23 bases sitting between them. The CDR3 bases are TGTGCCATCAGTTTTATCCCGGGACTTGACCCCGGCTACAATGAGCAGTTCTTC. Translating it yields CAISFIPGLDPGYNEQFF.

This clonotype was picked up many times. The chain couples TRBV7-9 to TRBJ2-7; 7 bases line up with TRBD2. This CDR3 is 16 amino acids long. Germline loops: CDR1 SEHNR, CDR2 FQNEAQ (reference sequence). Losses at the gene ends were 0 bases for V and 5 bases for J; bases not matched to a gene: 10. For the CDR3, the DNA is TGTGCCAGCAGCTTAGCCCTTGGGCGGGAGAACGACGAGCAGTACTTC. Amino acid sequence: CASSLALGRENDEQYF.

This clonotype has only a few counts. The V gene is TRBV6-4, the J gene TRBJ1-2, with 10 bases matching TRBD1. Germline V gene data show CDR1 as MRHNA and CDR2 as SNTAGT. The CDR3 is made up of 15 amino acids. V dropped 4 bases and J dropped 0; count of bases not matched to a gene: 2. In nucleotides, the CDR3 is TGTGCCAGCAGTGCGGGACAGGGGACTAACTATGGCTACACCTTC. As protein: CASSAGQGTNYGYTF.

This chain links TRBV2 with TRBJ2-1, with D perhaps TRBD2 (7 bases). The CDR3 sequence is 17 residues long. V was pared by 0 bases and J by 8 bases, with 20 bases between. Germline V lookup: CDR1 SNHLY, CDR2 FYNNEI. The CDR3 loop reads CASSEAEWGGPTDEQFF. The CDR3 nucleotides read TGTGCCAGCAGTGAAGCAGAGTGGGGGGGGCCTACAGATGAGCAGTTCTTC.

V usage is TRBV11-3 and J usage is TRBJ2-7; 7 bases match TRBD1. From germline, CDR1 is SGHNT and CDR2 YENEEA. Trimming cost V 4 bases and J 12 bases; bases outside gene matches: 9. CDR3 size: 12 residues. CDR3 amino acids: CASSSPSQGVYF. The CDR3 nucleotides read TGTGCCAGCAGCTCCCCGTCTCAGGGGGTGTACTTC.

The chain links TRBV11-1 to TRBJ2-6; 10 nucleotides agree with TRBD1. From germline, CDR1 is SGHAT and CDR2 FQDESV (reference sequence). Trimming took 2 bases from V and 3 from J; bases not matched to a gene: 7. The CDR3 contains 18 residues. The CDR3 sequence: CASSLSRDRGLGANVLTF. The CDR3 coding sequence is TGTGCCAGCAGCTTATCCCGGGACAGGGGACTTGGGGCCAACGTCCTGACTTTC.

This clonotype showed up just a few times. The chain links TRBV3-1 to TRBJ2-1; 11 bases align to TRBD2. In germline, CDR1 is LGHDT, CDR2 YNNKEL (reference sequence). The CDR3 runs 19 residues. Trimming removed 4 bases from V and 2 bases from J; junction bases left unmatched: 13. CDR3 sequence (DNA): TGTGCCAGCAGCCGGTTGATAGCGGGAGGGGGCGCCCCCTACAATGAGCAGTTCTTC. Translating gives CASSRLIAGGGAPYNEQFF.

This clonotype occurred a few times. The chain carries TRBV3-1 and TRBJ2-5; 7 nucleotides line up with TRBD2. The germline V gene encodes CDR1 LGHDT and CDR2 YNNKEL (reference sequence). The length of the CDR3 is 15 residues. V shed 4 bases and J 5 bases; nucleotides not matched to a gene: 10. The CDR3 sequence: CASSRFGREGETQYF. CDR3 in DNA: TGTGCCAGCAGCCGATTTGGCAGGGAGGGTGAGACCCAGTACTTC.

The V and J genes are TRBV7-9 and TRBJ1-1, with D possibly TRBD1 on 5 matching bases. Trimming removed 1 base at V and 8 bases at J, with 8 bases between. From germline, CDR1 is SEHNR and CDR2 FQNEAQ (reference sequence). The CDR3 length is 12 residues. CDR3 in DNA: TGTGCCAGCAGCTTAGAGGGGTTCGAAGCTTTCTTT. The encoded protein is CASSLEGFEAFF.

This chain links TRBV29-1 with TRBJ2-1; D call uncertain. Between the trimmed V and J ends, which lost 3 bases and 1 base, there was a span of 13 bases. The CDR3 has 15 residues. CDR1 is SQVTM and CDR2 is ANQGSEA in the germline V gene. This CDR3 is CSVDGQDPSYNEQFF. CDR3 DNA: TGCAGCGTTGATGGGCAGGACCCTTCCTACAATGAGCAGTTCTTC.

This clonotype turned up a few times. V gene TRBV6-5 combines with J gene TRBJ2-1; TRBD2 matches 11 bases. Germline CDR1 is MNHEY and CDR2 is SVGAGI. The trim removed 1 base at V and 6 bases at J, leaving 8 bases unmatched. The CDR3 contains 17 residues. The CDR3: CASSYWLAGGPGNEQFF. The DNA for the CDR3 is TGTGCCAGCAGTTACTGGTTAGCGGGAGGGCCGGGCAATGAGCAGTTCTTC.

This clonotype was seen only a few times. The chain carries TRBV12-3 or TRBV12-4 and TRBJ2-1; D not certain. The CDR3 contains 12 residues. V was trimmed by 1 base and J by 10 bases, leaving 8 bases between them. Here the CDR3 DNA reads TGTGCCAGCAGTTTAGGTGATATGGAGCAGTTCTTC. It yields the protein CASSLGDMEQFF.

This chain joins TRBV5-5 and TRBJ2-1; the D call may be TRBD1 or TRBD2 (6 bases each). CDR3 length equals 14 residues. Germline values: CDR1 SGHKS, CDR2 YYEKEE (reference sequence). With 3 bases removed from V and 4 bases from J, the gap between germline ends came to 11 bases. The CDR3 sequence: CASSWGAGYNEQFF. The CDR3 nucleotides are TGTGCCAGCAGCTGGGGGGCAGGGTACAATGAGCAGTTCTTC.

This clonotype came up a few times. This chain connects TRBV24-1 to TRBJ2-1, with 7 bases fitting TRBD1. Germline V gene data show CDR1 as KGHDR and CDR2 as SFDVKD. CDR3 length: 15 amino acids. V was clipped by 1 base and J by 3 bases; unmatched bases: 2. As DNA, the CDR3 is TGTGCCACCAGTGATTTTACAGGGGACTACAATGAGCAGTTCTTC. Translation: CATSDFTGDYNEQFF.

In its sample, this clonotype was seen a few times. The rearrangement links TRBV2 to TRBJ2-2; 9 bases align to TRBD2. J was trimmed by 7 bases and V by 10 bases; bases with no gene match: 10. The CDR3 covers 14 residues. CDR1 and CDR2 (germline): SNHLY, FYNNEI. DNA of the CDR3: TGTGCCAACGTCCCTCGCGGGAGGGTCGGGGAGCTGTTTTTT. Translated: CANVPRGRVGELFF. Complete variable domain (other parts from reference TRBV2 and TRBJ2-2): EPEVTQTPSHQVTQMGQEVILRCVPISNHLYFYWYRQILGQKVEFLVSFYNNEISEKSEIFDDQFSVERPDGSNFTLKIRSTKLEDSAMYFCANVPRGRVGELFFGEGSRLTVL.

This clonotype was seen a few times. The chain is built from TRBV6-1 and TRBJ2-2; maybe TRBD2 (6 bases). CDR1 is MNHNS, CDR2 SASEGT, per germline. The ends were cut back, 5 bases at V and 0 bases at J, with 19 bases in the middle. This CDR3 is 18 amino acids long. CDR3 DNA sequence: TGTGCCAGCAGTAAGGAATTACCGGGAGTCACGAACACCGGGGAGCTGTTTTTT. Residues: CASSKELPGVTNTGELFF.

This clonotype was counted ten times or more. This sequence joins TRBV3-1 and TRBJ2-1, with D perhaps being TRBD1 or TRBD2 (6 bases each). There are 13 residues in the CDR3. The V gene's germline CDR1 is LGHDT and CDR2 YNNKEL (reference sequence). Trimming removed 0 bases from V and 9 bases from J, with 9 bases in between. CDR3 nucleotide sequence: TGTGCCAGCAGCCAAGATGGAGGGGGTGAGCAGTTCTTC. Protein product: CASSQDGGGEQFF.

The rearrangement uses TRBV10-3 and TRBJ2-7, with D perhaps matching TRBD1 or TRBD2 (6 bases each). CDR1 and CDR2 (germline): ENHRY, SYGVKD. Trimming cost V 4 bases and J 4 bases, with 17 bases left between them. The CDR3 spans 15 residues. The CDR3 bases are TGTGCCATCAGTGTGGGGGGCATATCGTTGTACGAGCAGTACTTC. This codes for CAISVGGISLYEQYF.